The 25 T cell receptor beta chains below come from one sample, sequenced in a study of identifying expanded T cells in peripheral blood. The assay was immunoSEQ multiplex PCR, and TCRdb's table has in-frame clones only and misses some. Of some 70,000 clones in the sample, around 90% were seen once. The specimen sequenced was blood. The receptors were sampled from a person aged 18-69 years in good health.

The V and J genes are TRBV11-2 and TRBJ2-4; no firm D call. CDR3 size: 15 residues. V was trimmed by 0 bases and J by 6 bases, leaving 12 bases between them. Germline CDR1 reads SGHAT; CDR2 reads FQNNGV. The CDR3 DNA sequence: TGTGCCAGCAGCTTAGATCAGTGGGCCCGAAACATTCAGTACTTC. It is translated as CASSLDQWARNIQYF.

The chain recombines TRBV27 with TRBJ2-2; 9 bases line up with TRBD1. Trimming removed 5 bases from V and 8 bases from J; junction bases left unmatched: 3. The CDR3 covers 13 residues. The germline V gene has CDR1 MNHEY and CDR2 SMNVEV (reference sequence). As DNA, the CDR3 is TGTGCCAGCAGTCCGGGACAGGGTGGGGAGCTGTTTTTT. Protein sequence: CASSPGQGGELFF.

The chain has TRBV5-6 and TRBJ1-2; D not certain. Trimming removed 0 bases from V and 8 bases from J, with 14 bases in between. Germline lookup yields CDR1 SGHDT and CDR2 YYEEEE. The CDR3 consists of 14 residues. Written as DNA, the CDR3 is TGTGCCAGCAGCTTGGAATGGCCTTTCAGCGGCTACACCTTC. This sequence encodes CASSLEWPFSGYTF.

This chain connects TRBV19 to TRBJ1-2; TRBD1 aligns across 9 bases. The ends lost 4 bases at V and 5 bases at J; junction bases unmatched: 8. Germline CDR1 is LNHDA and CDR2 is SQIVND (reference sequence). This CDR3 contains 15 residues. The CDR3 loop is CASSKQDRGIYGYTF. The CDR3 DNA follows: TGTGCCAGTAGTAAGCAGGACAGGGGAATTTATGGCTACACCTTC.

The rearrangement joins TRBV5-6 to TRBJ2-7; D remains ambiguous. The CDR3 spans 12 residues. Germline CDR1 SGHDT, CDR2 YYEEEE. Between the trimmed V and J ends, which lost 4 bases and 2 bases, there was a span of 7 bases. CDR3 in DNA: TGTGCCAGCAGCAGGGAACCCTACGAGCAGTACTTC. Encoded protein: CASSREPYEQYF.

The chain recombines TRBV11-2 with TRBJ1-3; D perhaps matches TRBD1 (5 bases). The CDR3 loop spans 15 amino acids. V lost 6 bases and J lost 2, with 14 bases in between. From germline, CDR1 is SGHAT and CDR2 FQNNGV. The CDR3 protein is CASRFDRGAGNTIYF. In DNA, the CDR3 is TGTGCCAGCAGATTTGACAGAGGGGCTGGAAACACCATATATTTT.

This chain uses TRBV5-6 with TRBJ1-6, with D possibly being TRBD1 (5 bases). The CDR3 sequence is 18 residues long. The V gene lost 0 bases and the J gene lost 9 bases, with 22 bases spanning the gap. Germline V gene lookup returns CDR1 SGHDT and CDR2 YYEEEE. The CDR3 is CASSLVGASFGGGSPLHF. The DNA of the CDR3 is TGTGCCAGCAGCTTGGTTGGAGCCTCCTTTGGGGGGGGTTCACCCCTCCACTTT.

V and J are TRBV19 and TRBJ1-1; 9 positions match TRBD1. Unmatched junction bases numbered 11, after V lost 6 bases and J lost 6 bases. The CDR3 runs to 15 residues. Looked up from germline, CDR1 is LNHDA and CDR2 is SQIVND (reference sequence). The CDR3 nucleotides read TGTGCCAGTAGGACAGGGGGACCAACCTCCCCTGAAGCTTTCTTT. This translates into CASRTGGPTSPEAFF.

This sequence joins TRBV7-2 and TRBJ2-5; D unclear. The DNA end favors TRBJ2-7, so the J call may be wrong. The CDR3 length is 11 residues. In germline, CDR1 is SGHTA, CDR2 FQGNSA. CDR3 sequence reads: CASSFNYEQYF. The DNA of the CDR3 is TGTGCCAGCAGCTTCAATTACGAGCAGTACTTC.

Worth noting for this clone: This sample also contains other DNA sequences that code for the same CDR3. V and J are TRBV15 and TRBJ2-7; no reliable D call. V gave up 1 base and J gave up 1 base, with 8 bases separating them. CDR1 LNHNV and CDR2 YYDKDF come from the germline V gene (reference sequence). This CDR3 is built from 14 residues. The DNA for the CDR3 is TGTGCCACCAGCAGAGCGGGCGGTTCCTACGAGCAGTACTTC. Translated, it gives CATSRAGGSYEQYF. Looking up the rest from reference TRBV15 and TRBJ2-7 gives the full variable domain: DAMVIQNPRYQVTQFGKPVTLSCSQTLNHNVMYWYQQKSSQAPKLLFHYYDKDFNNEADTPDNFQSRRPNTSFCFLDIRSPGLGDTAMYLCATSRAGGSYEQYFGPGTRLTVT.

The chain combines TRBV7-2 with TRBJ2-5, with 12 positions matching TRBD1. The CDR3 contains 17 residues. Per germline, CDR1 SGHTA and CDR2 FQGNSA. V gave up 4 bases and J gave up 2 bases; unmatched junction bases: 8. The CDR3 protein is CASSSGQGAVGQETQYF. CDR3 DNA: TGTGCCAGCAGCTCGGGACAGGGGGCGGTTGGGCAAGAGACCCAGTACTTC.

V is TRBV5-1 and J is TRBJ2-3; unclear D gene. The length of the CDR3 is 14 residues. In germline, CDR1 is SGHRS, CDR2 YFSETQ. The V end lost 0 bases, the J end lost 9 bases, and 14 bases lay between the germline ends. In DNA, the CDR3 is TGCGCCAGCAGCTTGGGAGACAAATCTGACACGCAGTATTTT. Amino acid sequence: CASSLGDKSDTQYF.

In its sample, this clone was seen once. V is TRBV6-6 and J is TRBJ1-5; D may be TRBD1 (6 bases). The CDR3 sequence is 14 residues long. Between the trimmed V and J ends, which lost 2 bases and 4 bases, there was a span of 9 bases. Germline V CDR1 and CDR2: MNHNY, SVGAGI (reference sequence). The CDR3, as DNA: TGTGCCAGCAGTTACGGGGGCCGTAATCAGCCCCAGCATTTT. As protein: CASSYGGRNQPQHF.

The genes are TRBV2 and TRBJ1-4; no definite D call. Germline assignment: CDR1 SNHLY and CDR2 FYNNEI. The ends were cut back, 8 bases at V and 8 bases at J, with 12 bases in the middle. The CDR3 runs 12 residues. The CDR3 bases are TGTGCCAGCTCGGCGGCTAGCGAAAAACTGTTTTTT. It translates to CASSAASEKLFF.

In this sample, this clone turned up a few times. The genes are TRBV19 and TRBJ1-5; weak D call: TRBD1 (5 bases). The germline V gene has CDR1 LNHDA and CDR2 SQIVND (reference sequence). V lost 1 base and J lost 2, with 9 bases in between. This CDR3 region has 15 residues. In nucleotides, the CDR3 is TGTGCCAGTAGTATAGGTAGGGACGGCAATCAGCCCCAGCATTTT. Translated: CASSIGRDGNQPQHF.

The chain is built from TRBV20-1 and TRBJ2-7; D unclear. Trimming removed 0 bases at V and 4 bases at J, with 4 bases between. The CDR3 extends over 11 amino acids. Germline V gene data show CDR1 as DFQATT and CDR2 as SNEGSKA (reference sequence). The CDR3 is CSARDGYEQYF. DNA for the CDR3: TGCAGTGCTAGAGATGGATACGAGCAGTACTTC.

The rearrangement joins TRBV7-2 to TRBJ1-6, with 7 bases identical to TRBD1. The CDR3 sequence is 16 residues long. With V trimmed by 2 bases and J by 6 bases, 7 bases remained unmatched. Per the germline V gene, CDR1 is SGHTA and CDR2 is FQGNSA. Here the CDR3 DNA reads TGTGCCAGCAGCTTACGGGGGGACAGCCCTAATTCACCCCTCCACTTT. This encodes CASSLRGDSPNSPLHF.

The V call is TRBV7-8, the J call TRBJ1-1; a possible D gene is TRBD1 (5 bases). The V end lost 0 bases, the J end lost 1 base, and 15 bases lay between the germline ends. CDR1 is SGHVS, CDR2 FQNEAQ, per germline. CDR3 size: 17 residues. For the CDR3, the DNA is TGTGCCAGCAGCTTAGCGGGGTATTGGGGGACGAACACTGAAGCTTTCTTT. Protein sequence: CASSLAGYWGTNTEAFF. Full variable domain (missing parts from reference TRBV7-8 and TRBJ1-1): GAGVSQSPRYKVAKRGQDVALRCDPISGHVSLFWYQQALGQGPEFLTYFQNEAQLDKSGLPSDRFFAERPEGSVSTLKIQRTQQEDSAVYLCASSLAGYWGTNTEAFFGQGTRLTVV.

This clone was recorded once. This chain links TRBV5-1 with TRBJ1-1; D is unclear. From germline, CDR1 is SGHRS and CDR2 YFSETQ. This CDR3 is 15 amino acids long. Trimming removed 0 bases from V and 1 base from J, with 10 bases in between. The DNA for the CDR3 is TGCGCCAGCAGCTTGGATGTGTGGCAGAACACTGAAGCTTTCTTT. It codes for CASSLDVWQNTEAFF.

The chain is built from TRBV29-1 and TRBJ2-7; D is perhaps TRBD1 (6 bases). Germline loops: CDR1 SQVTM, CDR2 ANQGSEA. The CDR3 covers 13 residues. V lost 7 bases to trimming and J lost 6 bases, with 19 bases between them. Here the CDR3 reads CSDRTGFPGEQYF. CDR3 in DNA: TGCAGCGATAGAACAGGGTTTCCAGGCGAGCAGTACTTC.

This clone has only one observation. This CDR3 is also generated by other DNA sequences in the sample. J is TRBJ2-7 and V is TRBV15, with D unclear. This CDR3 comprises 14 residues. Germline CDR1 and CDR2: LNHNV and YYDKDF (reference sequence). V was clipped by 1 base and J by 0 bases, with 7 bases between them. CDR3: CATSRAGGSYEQYF. DNA for the CDR3: TGTGCCACCAGCAGAGCCGGCGGCTCCTACGAGCAGTACTTC.

This clone was found once. The rearrangement links TRBV4-3 to TRBJ2-4; 8 nucleotides match TRBD1. V dropped 0 bases and J dropped 11; count of bases not matched to a gene: 9. Per the germline V gene, CDR1 is LGHNA and CDR2 is YSLEER. This CDR3 region has 15 residues. The CDR3 here is CASSQDTTGARVQYF. In DNA form, the CDR3 reads TGCGCCAGCAGCCAAGATACGACAGGGGCGAGGGTTCAGTACTTC.

The chain uses TRBV30 and TRBJ1-2; TRBD1 aligns across 7 bases. The CDR3 spans 14 residues. Trimming took 3 bases from V and 8 from J; bases not matched to a gene: 12. Germline values: CDR1 GTSNPN, CDR2 SVGIG (reference sequence). CDR3 protein: CAWSIQGSRTGYTF. The CDR3 DNA is TGTGCCTGGAGCATACAGGGGAGCAGGACGGGCTACACCTTC.

This clone was detected a few times. V and J are TRBV9 and TRBJ2-2; no definite D call. Germline-derived CDR1 and CDR2 are SGDLS and YYNGEE. CDR3 size: 14 residues. Between the trimmed V and J ends, which lost 3 bases and 0 bases, there was a span of 6 bases. The CDR3 reads CASSAETNTGELFF. CDR3 nucleotide sequence: TGTGCCAGCAGCGCGGAGACGAACACCGGGGAGCTGTTTTTT.

V is TRBV2 and J is TRBJ1-5; 7 bases agree with TRBD1. V was pared by 3 bases and J by 7 bases, with 6 bases of the junction left unmatched. Germline assignment: CDR1 SNHLY and CDR2 FYNNEI. The CDR3 sequence is 14 residues long. CDR3 residues: CASSDDRVGQPQHF. CDR3 coding DNA: TGTGCCAGCAGTGATGACAGGGTGGGCCAGCCCCAGCATTTT.